The clone carrying this TCR beta chain turned up a few times. Its matching antigen is unknown. The primer mix had 60 Vbeta and 13 Jbeta primers. Under the authors' procedure: Later, some 79 million unique TCR beta chains were counted in an analysis, and about 10 million of them were shared. Data came from immunoSEQ multiplex PCR; TCRdb stores just in-frame clones and leaves some out. That table is the source of V, J and clone size, and D and trimming were worked out from the DNA. The sample records about 140,000 clones, roughly 79% being singletons. The CDR3 has 14 amino acids. Trimming stripped 4 bases from V and 7 bases from J, with 17 bases between. Per germline, CDR1 SGHNT and CDR2 YYREEE (reference sequence). The data derive from a study of cytomegalovirus exposure and HLA in healthy donors. Whole-study findings and limits: The study recorded 150 to 200 TCR beta chains that were cytomegalovirus-associated. Earlier analysis yielded a pattern in which most TCR beta V segments were productive about 90% or about 30% of the time.

The specimen was PBMCs. The chain combines TRBV5-4 with TRBJ1-2; D is perhaps TRBD1 (6 bases). The sequence was obtained from a young man in good health and CMV-seronegative. The CDR3: CASSGANRVAGYTF. CDR3 nucleotide sequence: TGTGCCAGCAGCGGCGCCAACAGGGTAGCTGGCTACACCTTC.